The subject of this entry is one TCR beta chain. The sample is drawn from a study of cytomegalovirus exposure and HLA in healthy donors. A multiplex PCR was run with 60 Vbeta primers and 13 Jbeta primers. Sequenced by immunoSEQ multiplex PCR; TCRdb stores in-frame clones only, minus some. Among about 150,000 clones listed, under 75% were seen once. CDR3 length: 19 amino acids. Trimming removed 1 base from V and 2 bases from J, with 22 bases in between. CDR1 and CDR2 from the germline V gene are MDHEN and SYDVKM. The sequenced sample consisted of PBMCs. The receptor's source is an older woman in good health and CMV-seropositive. This sequence joins TRBV28 and TRBJ2-3; D is perhaps TRBD1 (5 bases). The CDR3 protein is CASSLSAGLLAGVTDTQYF. The CDR3 DNA sequence: TGTGCCAGCAGTTTATCGGCAGGGCTTCTGGCAGGAGTCACAGATACGCAGTATTTT.